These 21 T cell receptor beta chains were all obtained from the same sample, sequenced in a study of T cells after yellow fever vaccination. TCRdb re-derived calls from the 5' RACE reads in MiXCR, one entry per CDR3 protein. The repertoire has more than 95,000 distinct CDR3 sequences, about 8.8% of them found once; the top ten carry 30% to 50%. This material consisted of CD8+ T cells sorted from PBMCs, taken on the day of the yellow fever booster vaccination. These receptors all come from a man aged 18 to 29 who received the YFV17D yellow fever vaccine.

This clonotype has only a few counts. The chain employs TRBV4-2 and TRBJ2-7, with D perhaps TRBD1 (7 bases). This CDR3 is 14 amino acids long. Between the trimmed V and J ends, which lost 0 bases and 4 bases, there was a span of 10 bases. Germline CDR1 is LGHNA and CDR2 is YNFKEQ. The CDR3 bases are TGTGCCAGCAGCCAAGATTCAGGGGGGTACGAGCAGTACGTC. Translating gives CASSQDSGGYEQYV.

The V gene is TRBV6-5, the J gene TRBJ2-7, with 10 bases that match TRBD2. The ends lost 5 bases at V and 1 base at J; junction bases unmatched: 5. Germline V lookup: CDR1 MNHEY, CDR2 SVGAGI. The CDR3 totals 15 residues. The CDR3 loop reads CASSPSGGGSYEQYV. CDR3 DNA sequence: TGTGCCAGCAGTCCTAGCGGGGGTGGTTCCTACGAGCAGTACGTC.

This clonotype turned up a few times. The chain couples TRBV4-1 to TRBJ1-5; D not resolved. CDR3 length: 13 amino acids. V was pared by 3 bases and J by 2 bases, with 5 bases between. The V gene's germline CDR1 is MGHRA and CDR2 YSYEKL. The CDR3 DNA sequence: TGCGCCAGCAGCCAGTGGGGCAATCAGCCCCAGCATTTT. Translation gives CASSQWGNQPQHF.

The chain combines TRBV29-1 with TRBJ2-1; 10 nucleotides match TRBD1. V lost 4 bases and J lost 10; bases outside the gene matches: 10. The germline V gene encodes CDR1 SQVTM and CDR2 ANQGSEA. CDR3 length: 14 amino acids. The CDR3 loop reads CSVADWDRGHEQFF. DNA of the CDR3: TGCAGCGTTGCAGACTGGGACAGGGGTCACGAGCAGTTCTTC.

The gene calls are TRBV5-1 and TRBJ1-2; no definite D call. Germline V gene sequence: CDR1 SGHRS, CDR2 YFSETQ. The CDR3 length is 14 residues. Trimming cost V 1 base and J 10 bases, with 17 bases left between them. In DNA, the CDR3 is TGCGCCAGCAGCTTGCCGGGAGAACATCTCGACTACACCTTC. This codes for CASSLPGEHLDYTF.

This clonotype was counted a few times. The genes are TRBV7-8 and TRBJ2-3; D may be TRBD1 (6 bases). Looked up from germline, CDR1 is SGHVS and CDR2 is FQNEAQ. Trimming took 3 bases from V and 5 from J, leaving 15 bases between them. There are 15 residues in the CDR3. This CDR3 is CASSLITGSLDTQYF. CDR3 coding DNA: TGTGCCAGCAGCTTGATTACAGGGTCATTAGATACGCAGTATTTT.

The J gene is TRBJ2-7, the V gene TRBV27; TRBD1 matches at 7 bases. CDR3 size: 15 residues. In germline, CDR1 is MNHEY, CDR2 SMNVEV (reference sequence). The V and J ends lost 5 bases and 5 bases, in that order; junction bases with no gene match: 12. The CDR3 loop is CASSPSMDRQDEQYV. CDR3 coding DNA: TGTGCCAGCAGTCCCTCAATGGACAGGCAGGACGAGCAGTACGTC.

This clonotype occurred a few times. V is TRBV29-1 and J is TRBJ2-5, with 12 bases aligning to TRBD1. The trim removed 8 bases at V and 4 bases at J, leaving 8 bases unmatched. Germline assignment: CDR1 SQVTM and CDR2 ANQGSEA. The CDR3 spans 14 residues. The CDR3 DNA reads TGCAGCTTCTCCGGGACAGGGGGCGTAGAGACCCAGTACTTC. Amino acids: CSFSGTGGVETQYF.

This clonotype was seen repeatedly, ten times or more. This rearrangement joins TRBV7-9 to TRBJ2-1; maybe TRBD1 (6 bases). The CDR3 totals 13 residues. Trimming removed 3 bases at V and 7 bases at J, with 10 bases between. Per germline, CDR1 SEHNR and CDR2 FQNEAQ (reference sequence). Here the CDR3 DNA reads TGTGCCAGCAGCTTGGCCAGGGGAAATGAGCAGTTCTTC. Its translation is CASSLARGNEQFF.

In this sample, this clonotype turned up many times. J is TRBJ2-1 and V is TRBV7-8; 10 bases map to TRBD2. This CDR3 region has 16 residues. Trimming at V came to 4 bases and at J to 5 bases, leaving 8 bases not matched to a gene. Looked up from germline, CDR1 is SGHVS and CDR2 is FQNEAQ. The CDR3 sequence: CASSSFLAGENNEQFF. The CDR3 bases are TGTGCCAGCAGCTCGTTTCTAGCGGGGGAAAACAATGAGCAGTTCTTC.

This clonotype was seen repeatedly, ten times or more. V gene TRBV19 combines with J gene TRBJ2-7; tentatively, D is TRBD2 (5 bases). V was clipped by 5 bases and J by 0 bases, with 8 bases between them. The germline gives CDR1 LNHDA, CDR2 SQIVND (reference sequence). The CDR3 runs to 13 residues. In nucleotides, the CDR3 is TGTGCCAGTAGTCCACGGGGCTCCTACGAGCAGTACGTC. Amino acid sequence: CASSPRGSYEQYV.

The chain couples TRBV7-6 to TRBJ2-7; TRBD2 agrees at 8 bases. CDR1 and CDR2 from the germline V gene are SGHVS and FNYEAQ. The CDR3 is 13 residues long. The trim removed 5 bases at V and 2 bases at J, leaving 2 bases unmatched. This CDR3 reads CASSGGGTYEQYV. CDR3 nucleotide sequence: TGTGCCAGCAGCGGCGGGGGGACCTACGAGCAGTACGTC.

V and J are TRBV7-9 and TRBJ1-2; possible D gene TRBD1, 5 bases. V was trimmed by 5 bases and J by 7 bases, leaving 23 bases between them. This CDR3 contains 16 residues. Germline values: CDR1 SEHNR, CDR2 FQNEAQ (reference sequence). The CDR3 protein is CASSPRTGRGTGGYTF. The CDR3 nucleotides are TGTGCCAGCAGCCCCCGGACGGGACGGGGCACCGGTGGCTACACCTTC.

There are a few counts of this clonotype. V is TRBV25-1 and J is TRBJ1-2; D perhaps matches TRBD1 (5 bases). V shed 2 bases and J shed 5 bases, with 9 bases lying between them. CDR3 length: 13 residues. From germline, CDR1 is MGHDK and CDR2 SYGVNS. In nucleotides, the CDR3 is TGTGCCAGCAGTGAAGGGACGGGATATGGCTACACCTTC. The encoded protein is CASSEGTGYGYTF.

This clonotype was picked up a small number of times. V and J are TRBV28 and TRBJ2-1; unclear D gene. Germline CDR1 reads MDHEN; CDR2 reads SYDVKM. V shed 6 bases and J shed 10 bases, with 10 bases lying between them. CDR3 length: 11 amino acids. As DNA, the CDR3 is TGTGCCAGCAGATTACTCGGCGAGCAGTTCTTC. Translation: CASRLLGEQFF.

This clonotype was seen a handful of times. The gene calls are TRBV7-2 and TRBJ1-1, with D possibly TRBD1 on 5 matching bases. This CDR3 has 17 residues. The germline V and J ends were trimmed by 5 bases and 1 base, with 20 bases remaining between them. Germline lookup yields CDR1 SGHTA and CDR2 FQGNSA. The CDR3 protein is CASSPAGAVGGNTEAFF. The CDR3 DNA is TGTGCCAGCAGCCCCGCCGGCGCGGTGGGGGGGAACACTGAAGCTTTCTTT.

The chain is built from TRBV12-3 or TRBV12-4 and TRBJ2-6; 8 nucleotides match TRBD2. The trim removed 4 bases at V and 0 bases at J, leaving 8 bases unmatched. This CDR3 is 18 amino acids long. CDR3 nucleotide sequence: TGTGCCAGCAGTTACGGACACGGGGGGGGCTCTGGGGCCAACGTCCTGACTTTC. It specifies CASSYGHGGGSGANVLTF.

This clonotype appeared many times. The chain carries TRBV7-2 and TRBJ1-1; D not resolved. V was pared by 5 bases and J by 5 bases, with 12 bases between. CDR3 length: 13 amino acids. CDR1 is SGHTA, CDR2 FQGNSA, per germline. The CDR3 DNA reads TGTGCCAGCAGCCTCCCTGGGTCTACTGAAGCTTTCTTT. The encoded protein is CASSLPGSTEAFF.

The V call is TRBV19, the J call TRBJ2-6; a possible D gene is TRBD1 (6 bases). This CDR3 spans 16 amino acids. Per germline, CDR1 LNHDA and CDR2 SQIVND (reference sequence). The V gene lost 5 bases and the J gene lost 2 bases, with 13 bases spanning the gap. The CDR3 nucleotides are TGTGCCAGTAGTCGGCAGGGGAACCCTGGGGCCAACGTCCTGACTTTC. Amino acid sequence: CASSRQGNPGANVLTF.

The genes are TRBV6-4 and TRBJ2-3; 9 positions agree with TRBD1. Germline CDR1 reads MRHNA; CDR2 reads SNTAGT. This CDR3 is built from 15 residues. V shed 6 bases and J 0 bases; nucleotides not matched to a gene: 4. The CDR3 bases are TGTGCCAGCAGCCAACAGGGGGCAAGCACAGATACGCAGTATTTT. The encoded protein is CASSQQGASTDTQYF.

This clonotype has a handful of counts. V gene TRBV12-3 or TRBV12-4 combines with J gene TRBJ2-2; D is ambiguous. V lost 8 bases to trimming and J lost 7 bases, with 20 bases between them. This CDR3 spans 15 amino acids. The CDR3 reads CASDKGKGIVGELFF. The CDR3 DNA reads TGTGCCAGCGATAAAGGCAAAGGGATTGTCGGGGAGCTGTTTTTT.